The clone carrying this TCR beta chain has a handful of counts. Its antigen is unknown. This sample is part of a study of identical twins. Study findings and constraints: It was out-of-frame TCR alpha sharing in monozygotic twins that models underestimated. When twins shared out-of-frame alpha sequences, those sequences had excess low generation probability. Twins' surplus sharing was weaker for beta out-of-frame sequences.

TCRdb itself ran the 5' RACE reads through MiXCR, one entry per CDR3 protein. The sample has some 460,000 distinct CDR3 sequences; over 12% are singletons. The CDR3 is 17 amino acids. Germline CDR1 reads SGHRS; CDR2 reads YFSETQ. V was pared by 1 base and J by 4 bases, with 20 bases between. These data were also reused for a study on yellow fever vaccine responses in identical twins.

The genes are TRBV5-1 and TRBJ1-2; D is ambiguous. Sequences were obtained from CD4+ T cells sorted from blood. The sequence was collected from a woman between 18 and 29 years old in good health. CDR3 residues: CASSLSGSGFSFYGYTF. CDR3 bases: TGCGCCAGCAGCTTGAGTGGGTCGGGGTTCAGTTTCTATGGCTACACCTTC.